Included here is one TCR beta chain sequence, with context. The antigen remains undetermined. The source of the sample is a study of Ad26.COV2.S vaccination and SARS-CoV-2 variants. Study information: Intramuscularly, Ad26.COV2.S was given either once or twice, 56 days apart. General observations from the study: Vaccine recipients surpassed placebo recipients in spike-specific TCR breadth. Researchers cautioned that TCR breadth and depth analyses may have underestimated total T cell responses.

This CDR3 has 15 amino acids. V dropped 1 base and J dropped 6 bases, with 16 bases sitting between them. Per germline, CDR1 SGHRS and CDR2 YFSETQ. Sample treatment: roughly 18 received Ad26.COV2.S at low or high dose, single or two shots; 5 received placebo; per-sample allocation not given. Day 63 following the first vaccine or placebo injection was when the samples were taken. Assay used: immunoSEQ multiplex PCR; TCRdb lists only in-frame clones, some missing. The sample contains about 350,000 clones, roughly 89% of which appear only once. The chain couples TRBV5-1 to TRBJ1-1; maybe TRBD1 (6 bases). This clonotype originated in a person between 18 and 65 years old who received the Ad26.COV2.S COVID-19 vaccine or a placebo. This specimen was peripheral blood, taken in a trial of Ad26.COV2.S vaccine versus placebo. The CDR3 region has the DNA TGCGCCAGCAGCTTGAACGGCAGGGGTTACTCTGAAGCTTTCTTT. The encoded protein is CASSLNGRGYSEAFF.